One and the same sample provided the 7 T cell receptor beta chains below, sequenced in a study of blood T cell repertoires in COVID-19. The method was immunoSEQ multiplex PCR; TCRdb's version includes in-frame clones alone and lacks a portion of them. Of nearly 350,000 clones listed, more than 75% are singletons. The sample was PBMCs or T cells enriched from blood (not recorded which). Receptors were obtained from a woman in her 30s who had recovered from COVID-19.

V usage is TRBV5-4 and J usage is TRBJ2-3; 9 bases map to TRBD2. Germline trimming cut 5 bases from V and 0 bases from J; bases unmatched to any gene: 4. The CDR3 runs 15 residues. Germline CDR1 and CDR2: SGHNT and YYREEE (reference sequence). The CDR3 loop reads CASSLSGGSTDTQYF. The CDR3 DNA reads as TGTGCCAGCAGTCTTAGCGGGGGAAGCACAGATACGCAGTATTTT.

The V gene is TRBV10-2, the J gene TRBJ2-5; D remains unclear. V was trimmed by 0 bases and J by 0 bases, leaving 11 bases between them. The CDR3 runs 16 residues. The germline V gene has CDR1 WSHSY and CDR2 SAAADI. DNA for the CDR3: TGCGCCAGCAGTGAGTCCCAGGCTAATCACCAAGAGACCCAGTACTTC. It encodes CASSESQANHQETQYF.

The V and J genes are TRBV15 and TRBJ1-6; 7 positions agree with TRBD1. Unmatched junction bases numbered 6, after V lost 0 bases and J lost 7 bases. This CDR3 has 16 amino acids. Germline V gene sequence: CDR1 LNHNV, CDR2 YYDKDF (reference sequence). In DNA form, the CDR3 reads TGTGCCACCAGCAGAGATCCTTTGACAGGGAATTCACCCCTCCACTTT. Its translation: CATSRDPLTGNSPLHF.

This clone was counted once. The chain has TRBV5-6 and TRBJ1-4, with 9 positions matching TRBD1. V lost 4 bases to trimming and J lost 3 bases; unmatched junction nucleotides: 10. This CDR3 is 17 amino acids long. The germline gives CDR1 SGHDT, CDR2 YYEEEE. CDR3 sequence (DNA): TGTGCCAGCAGCCCGAGGACAGGGGTAGGATCTAATGAAAAACTGTTTTTT. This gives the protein CASSPRTGVGSNEKLFF.

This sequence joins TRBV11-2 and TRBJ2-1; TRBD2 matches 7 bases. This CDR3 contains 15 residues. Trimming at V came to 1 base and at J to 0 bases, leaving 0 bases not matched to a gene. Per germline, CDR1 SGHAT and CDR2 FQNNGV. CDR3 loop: CASSLGGGSYNEQFF. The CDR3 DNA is TGTGCCAGCAGCTTAGGCGGGGGCTCCTACAATGAGCAGTTCTTC.

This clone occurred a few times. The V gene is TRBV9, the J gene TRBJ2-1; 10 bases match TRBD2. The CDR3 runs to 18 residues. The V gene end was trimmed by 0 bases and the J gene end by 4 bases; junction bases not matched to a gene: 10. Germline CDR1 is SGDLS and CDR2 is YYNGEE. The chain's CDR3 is CASSVDIGRLAGYNEQFF. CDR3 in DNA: TGTGCCAGCAGCGTAGATATAGGTCGACTAGCGGGTTACAATGAGCAGTTCTTC.

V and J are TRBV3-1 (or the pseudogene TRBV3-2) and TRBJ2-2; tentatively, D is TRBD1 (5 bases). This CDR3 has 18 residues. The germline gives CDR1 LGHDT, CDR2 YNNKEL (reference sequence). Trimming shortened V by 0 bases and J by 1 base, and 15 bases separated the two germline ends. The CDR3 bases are TGTGCCAGCAGCCAAGATCTCGCATCCAGGGTGAACACCGGGGAGCTGTTTTTT. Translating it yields CASSQDLASRVNTGELFF.